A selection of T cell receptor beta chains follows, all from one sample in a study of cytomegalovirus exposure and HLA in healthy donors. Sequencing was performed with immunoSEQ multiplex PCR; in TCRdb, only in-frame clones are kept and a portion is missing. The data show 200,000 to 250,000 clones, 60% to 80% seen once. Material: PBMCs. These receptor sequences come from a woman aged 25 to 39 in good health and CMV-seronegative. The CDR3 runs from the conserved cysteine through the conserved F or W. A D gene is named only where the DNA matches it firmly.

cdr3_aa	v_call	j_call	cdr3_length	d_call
CASSPGQRRTDTQYF	TRBV10-1	TRBJ2-3	15	-
CASSLDGQGNQPQHF	TRBV7-6	TRBJ1-5	15	-
CSVRQGSSYEQYF	TRBV29-1	TRBJ2-7	13	TRBD1
CSSSLQGYTEAFF	TRBV7-9	TRBJ1-1	13	-
CASRIQGGEKLFF	TRBV6-6	TRBJ1-4	13	TRBD1
CASSLDPTSLAFF	TRBV5-4	TRBJ1-1	13	-
CASSEETAYEQYF	TRBV2	TRBJ2-7	13	-
CASSPQRSTSGQETQYF	TRBV18	TRBJ2-5	17	TRBD2
CASTELAGRTDTQYF	TRBV5-1	TRBJ2-3	15	TRBD2
CASSFPGLASGELFF	TRBV6-1	TRBJ2-2	15	TRBD2
CASSIGLAGRNEQFF	TRBV7-7	TRBJ2-1	15	TRBD2
CASSPAGTGRSEAFF	TRBV7-8	TRBJ1-1	15	TRBD1